This T cell receptor beta chain stems from a study of cytomegalovirus exposure and HLA in healthy donors. With 60 Vbeta and 13 Jbeta primers, the PCR was carried out. Data came from immunoSEQ multiplex PCR; TCRdb stores just in-frame clones and leaves some out. Of about 260,000 clones in the sample, roughly four fifths were seen once. The germline CDR1 and CDR2 sequences are MRHNA and SNTAGT. The germline V and J ends were trimmed by 0 bases and 9 bases, with 9 bases remaining between them. This CDR3 has 13 amino acids. The V call is TRBV6-4, the J call TRBJ2-1, with D perhaps TRBD1 (6 bases). The sequence came from a woman aged 40 to 50 in good health and CMV-seropositive. Source material: PBMCs. DNA of the CDR3: TGTGCCAGCAGTGACTCCCCAGGGGTTGAGCAGTTCTTC. Its protein is CASSDSPGVEQFF.